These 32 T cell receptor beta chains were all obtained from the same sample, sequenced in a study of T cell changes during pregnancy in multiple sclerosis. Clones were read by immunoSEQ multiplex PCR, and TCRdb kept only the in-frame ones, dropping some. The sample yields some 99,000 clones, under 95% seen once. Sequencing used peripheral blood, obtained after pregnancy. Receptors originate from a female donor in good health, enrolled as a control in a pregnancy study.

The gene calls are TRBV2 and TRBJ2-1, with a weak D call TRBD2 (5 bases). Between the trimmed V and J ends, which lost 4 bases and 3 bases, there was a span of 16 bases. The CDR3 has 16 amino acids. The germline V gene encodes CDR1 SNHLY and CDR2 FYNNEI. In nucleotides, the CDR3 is TGTGCCAGCAGTGCCGATACTATTAGCGTCTACAATGAGCAGTTCTTC. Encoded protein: CASSADTISVYNEQFF.

The CDR3 spells CASSVTANTEAFF. In DNA form, the CDR3 reads TGTGCCAGCAGTGTTACAGCGAACACTGAAGCTTTCTTT. This chain uses TRBV6-5 with TRBJ1-1; no definite D call. Germline loops: CDR1 MNHEY, CDR2 SVGAGI. The ends were cut back, 5 bases at V and 1 base at J, with 8 bases in the middle. This CDR3 comprises 13 residues.

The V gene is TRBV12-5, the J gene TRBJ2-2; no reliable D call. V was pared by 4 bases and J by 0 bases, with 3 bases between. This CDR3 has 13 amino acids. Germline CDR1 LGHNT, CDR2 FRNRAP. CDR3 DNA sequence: TGTGCTAGTGGTTCGTCGAACACCGGGGAGCTGTTTTTT. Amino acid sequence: CASGSSNTGELFF.

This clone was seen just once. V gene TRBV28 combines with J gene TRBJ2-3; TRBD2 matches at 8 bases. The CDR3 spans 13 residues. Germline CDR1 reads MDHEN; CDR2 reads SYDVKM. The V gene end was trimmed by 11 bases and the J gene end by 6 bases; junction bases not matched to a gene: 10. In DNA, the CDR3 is TGTGCCGAAGAGGGTAGCGGGGTTGATACGCAGTATTTT. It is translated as CAEEGSGVDTQYF.

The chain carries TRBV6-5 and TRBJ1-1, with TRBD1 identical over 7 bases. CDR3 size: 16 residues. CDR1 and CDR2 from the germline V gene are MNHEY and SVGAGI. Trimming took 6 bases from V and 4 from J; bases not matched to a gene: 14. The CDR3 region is CASRYPSSGGSTEAFF. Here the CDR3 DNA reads TGTGCCAGCAGGTACCCCTCCTCAGGGGGGAGCACTGAAGCTTTCTTT.

Written as DNA, the CDR3 is TGTGCCAGCAGCTCCGGTGGCGGGGAGTACTACGAGCAGTACTTC. Residues: CASSSGGGEYYEQYF. This chain connects TRBV6-5 to TRBJ2-5; perhaps TRBD2 as D (6 bases). TRBJ2-7 explains the end of the DNA better; the J call may be wrong. The CDR3 loop spans 15 amino acids. Germline V gene data show CDR1 as MNHEY and CDR2 as SVGAGI.

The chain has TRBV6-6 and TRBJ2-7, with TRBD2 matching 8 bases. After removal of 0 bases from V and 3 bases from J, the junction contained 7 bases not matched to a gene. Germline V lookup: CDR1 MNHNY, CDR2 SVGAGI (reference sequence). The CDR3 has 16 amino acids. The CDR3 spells CASSYSHREGHYEQYF. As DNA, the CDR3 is TGTGCCAGCAGTTACTCTCACCGGGAGGGCCACTACGAGCAGTACTTC.

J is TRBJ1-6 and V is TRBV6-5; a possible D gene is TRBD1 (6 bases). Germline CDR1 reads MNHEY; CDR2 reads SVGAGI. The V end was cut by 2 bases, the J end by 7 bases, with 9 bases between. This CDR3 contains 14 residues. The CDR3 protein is CASSYGQGNSPLHF. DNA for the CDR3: TGTGCCAGCAGTTACGGTCAGGGGAATTCACCCCTCCACTTT.

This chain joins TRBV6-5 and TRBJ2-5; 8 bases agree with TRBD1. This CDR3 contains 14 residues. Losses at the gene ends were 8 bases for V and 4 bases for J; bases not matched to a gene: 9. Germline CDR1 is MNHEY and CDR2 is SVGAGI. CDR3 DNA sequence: TGTGCCAGCTCCTCGCCAGGGGGCTCAGAGACCCAGTACTTC. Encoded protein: CASSSPGGSETQYF.

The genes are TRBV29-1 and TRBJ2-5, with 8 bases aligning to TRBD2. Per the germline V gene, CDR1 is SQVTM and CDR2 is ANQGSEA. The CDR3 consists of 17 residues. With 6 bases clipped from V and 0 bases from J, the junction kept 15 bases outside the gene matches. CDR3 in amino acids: CSVPVLVSGAYQETQYF. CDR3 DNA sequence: TGCAGCGTCCCTGTTCTTGTTAGCGGGGCCTACCAAGAGACCCAGTACTTC.

The CDR3 protein is CASSIGTGSTDTQYF. CDR3 DNA: TGTGCCAGTAGTATAGGCACGGGAAGCACAGATACGCAGTATTTT. The V gene is TRBV19, the J gene TRBJ2-3, with D tentatively TRBD2 (5 bases). Deletions cut 1 base from V and 0 bases from J, with 8 bases between. The CDR3 is 15 residues long. Germline V gene data show CDR1 as LNHDA and CDR2 as SQIVND (reference sequence).

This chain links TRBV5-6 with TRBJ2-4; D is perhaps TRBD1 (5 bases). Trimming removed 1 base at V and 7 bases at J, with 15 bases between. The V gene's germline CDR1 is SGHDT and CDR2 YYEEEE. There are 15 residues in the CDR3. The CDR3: CASSLRVGHGNIQYF. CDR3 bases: TGTGCCAGCAGCTTGCGCGTGGGGCATGGGAACATTCAGTACTTC.

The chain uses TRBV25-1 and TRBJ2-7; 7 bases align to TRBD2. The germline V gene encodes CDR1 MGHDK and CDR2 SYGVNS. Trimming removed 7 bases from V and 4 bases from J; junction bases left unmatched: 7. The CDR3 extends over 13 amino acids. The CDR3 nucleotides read TGTGCCAGCACCCCCAGCGGGACGTACGAGCAGTACTTC. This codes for CASTPSGTYEQYF.

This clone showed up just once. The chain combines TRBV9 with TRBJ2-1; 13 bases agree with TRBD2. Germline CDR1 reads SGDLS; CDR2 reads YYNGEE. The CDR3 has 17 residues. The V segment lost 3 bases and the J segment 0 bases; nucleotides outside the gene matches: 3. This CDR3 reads CASSGTSGGSSYNEQFF. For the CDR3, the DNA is TGTGCCAGCAGCGGGACTAGCGGGGGTAGCTCCTACAATGAGCAGTTCTTC.

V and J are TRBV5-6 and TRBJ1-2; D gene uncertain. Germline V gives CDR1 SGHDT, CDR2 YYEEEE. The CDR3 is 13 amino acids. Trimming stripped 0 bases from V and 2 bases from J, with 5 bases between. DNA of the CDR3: TGTGCCAGCAGCTTGGCCGGGAACTATGGCTACACCTTC. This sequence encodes CASSLAGNYGYTF.

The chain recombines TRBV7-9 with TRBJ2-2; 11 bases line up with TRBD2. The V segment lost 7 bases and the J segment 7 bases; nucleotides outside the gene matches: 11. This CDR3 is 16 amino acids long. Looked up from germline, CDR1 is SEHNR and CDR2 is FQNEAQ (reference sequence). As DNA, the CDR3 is TGTGCCAGCATCCCGGGACTAGCGGCTTGGGGCGGGGAGCTGTTTTTT. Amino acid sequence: CASIPGLAAWGGELFF.

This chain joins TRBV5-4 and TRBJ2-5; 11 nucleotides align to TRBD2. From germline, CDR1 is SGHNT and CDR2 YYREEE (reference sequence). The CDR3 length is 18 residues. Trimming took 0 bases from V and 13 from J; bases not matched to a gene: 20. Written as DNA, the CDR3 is TGTGCCAGCAGCTTGGCTCCGGGCCATAGCGGGGGGGCCGCAGTAGGGTACTTC. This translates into CASSLAPGHSGGAAVGYF. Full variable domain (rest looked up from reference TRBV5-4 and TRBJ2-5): ETGVTQSPTHLIKTRGQQVTLRCSSQSGHNTVSWYQQALGQGPQFIFQYYREEENGRGNFPPRFSGLQFPNYSSELNVNALELDDSALYLCASSLAPGHSGGAAVGYFGPGTRLLVL.

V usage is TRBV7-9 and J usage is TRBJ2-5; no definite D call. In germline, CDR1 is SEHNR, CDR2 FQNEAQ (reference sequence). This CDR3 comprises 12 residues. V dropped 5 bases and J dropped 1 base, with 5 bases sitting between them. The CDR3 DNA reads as TGTGCCAGCAGCCTGGCCCAAGAGACCCAGTACTTC. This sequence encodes CASSLAQETQYF.

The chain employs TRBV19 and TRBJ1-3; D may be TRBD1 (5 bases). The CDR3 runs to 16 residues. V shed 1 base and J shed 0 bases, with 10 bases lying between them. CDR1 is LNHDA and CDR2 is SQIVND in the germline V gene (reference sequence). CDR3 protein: CASSIADSRSGNTIYF. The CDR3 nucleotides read TGTGCCAGTAGTATAGCAGACAGTCGCTCTGGAAACACCATATATTTT.

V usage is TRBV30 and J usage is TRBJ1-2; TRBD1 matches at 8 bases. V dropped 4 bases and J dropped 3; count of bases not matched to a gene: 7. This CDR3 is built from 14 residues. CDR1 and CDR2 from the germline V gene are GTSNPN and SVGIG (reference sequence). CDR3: CAWTRAGQDYGYTF. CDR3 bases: TGTGCCTGGACAAGGGCGGGACAGGACTATGGCTACACCTTC. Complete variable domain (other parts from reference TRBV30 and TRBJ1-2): SQTIHQWPATLVQPVGSPLSLECTVEGTSNPNLYWYRQAAGRGLQLLFYSVGIGQISSEVPQNLSASRPQDRQFILSSKKLLLSDSGFYLCAWTRAGQDYGYTFGSGTRLTVV.

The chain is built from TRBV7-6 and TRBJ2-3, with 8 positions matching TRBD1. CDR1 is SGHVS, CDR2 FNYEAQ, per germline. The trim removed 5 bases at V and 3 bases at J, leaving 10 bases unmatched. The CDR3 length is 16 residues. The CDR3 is CASSPLGQGWTDTQYF. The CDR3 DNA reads TGTGCCAGCAGCCCTCTTGGACAGGGATGGACAGATACGCAGTATTTT.

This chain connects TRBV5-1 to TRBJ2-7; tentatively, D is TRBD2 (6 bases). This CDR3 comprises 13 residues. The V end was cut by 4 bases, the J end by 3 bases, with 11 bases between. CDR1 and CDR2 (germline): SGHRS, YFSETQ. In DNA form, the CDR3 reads TGCGCCAGCAGCCTCACGCGGGACTACGAGCAGTACTTC. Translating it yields CASSLTRDYEQYF.

As DNA, the CDR3 is TGTGCCAGCAGCACTAATTGGAACACTGAAGCTTTCTTT. Translated: CASSTNWNTEAFF. The rearrangement joins TRBV14 to TRBJ1-1; D remains ambiguous. CDR3 length equals 13 residues. Germline CDR1 reads SGHDN; CDR2 reads FVKESK. The V and J ends lost 5 bases and 1 base respectively, with 8 bases between them.

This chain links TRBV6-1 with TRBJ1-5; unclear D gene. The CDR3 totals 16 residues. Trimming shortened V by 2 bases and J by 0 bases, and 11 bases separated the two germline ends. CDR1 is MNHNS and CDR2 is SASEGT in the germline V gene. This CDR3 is CASSERPGNSNQPQHF. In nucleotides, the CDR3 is TGTGCCAGCAGTGAAAGGCCGGGGAATAGCAATCAGCCCCAGCATTTT.

CDR3 DNA: TGTGCCAGCATTATTCCGGGACTAGATCGTGAGCAGTTCTTC. This codes for CASIIPGLDREQFF. This sequence joins TRBV2 and TRBJ2-1; the match to TRBD2 covers 8 bases. V was pared by 7 bases and J by 9 bases, with 11 bases of the junction left unmatched. The CDR3 covers 14 residues. Per germline, CDR1 SNHLY and CDR2 FYNNEI. Filled out from reference TRBV2 and TRBJ2-1, the complete variable domain reads EPEVTQTPSHQVTQMGQEVILRCVPISNHLYFYWYRQILGQKVEFLVSFYNNEISEKSEIFDDQFSVERPDGSNFTLKIRSTKLEDSAMYFCASIIPGLDREQFFGPGTRLTVL.

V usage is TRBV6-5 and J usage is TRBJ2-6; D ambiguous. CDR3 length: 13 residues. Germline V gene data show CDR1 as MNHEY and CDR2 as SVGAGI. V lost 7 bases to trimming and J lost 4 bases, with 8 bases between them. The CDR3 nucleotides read TGTGCCAGCACGCCTACGGGGGCCAACGTCCTGACTTTC. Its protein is CASTPTGANVLTF.

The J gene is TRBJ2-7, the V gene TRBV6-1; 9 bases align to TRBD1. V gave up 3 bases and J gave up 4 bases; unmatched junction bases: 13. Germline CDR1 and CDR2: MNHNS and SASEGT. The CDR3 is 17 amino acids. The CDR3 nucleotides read TGTGCCAGCAGTGAGAAGTTTGGGGGACAGGGAAAGTACGAGCAGTACTTC. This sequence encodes CASSEKFGGQGKYEQYF.

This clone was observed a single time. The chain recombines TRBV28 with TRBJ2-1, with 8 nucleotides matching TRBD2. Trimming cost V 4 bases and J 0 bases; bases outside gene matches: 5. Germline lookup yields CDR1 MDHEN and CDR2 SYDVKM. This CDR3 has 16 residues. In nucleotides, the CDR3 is TGTGCCAGCAGTTCCCCGAGCGGGAGCTCCTACAATGAGCAGTTCTTC. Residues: CASSSPSGSSYNEQFF. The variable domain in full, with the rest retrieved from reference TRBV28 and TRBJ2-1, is DVKVTQSSRYLVKRTGEKVFLECVQDMDHENMFWYRQDPGLGLRLIYFSYDVKMKEKGDIPEGYSVSREKKERFSLILESASTNQTSMYLCASSSPSGSSYNEQFFGPGTRLTVL.

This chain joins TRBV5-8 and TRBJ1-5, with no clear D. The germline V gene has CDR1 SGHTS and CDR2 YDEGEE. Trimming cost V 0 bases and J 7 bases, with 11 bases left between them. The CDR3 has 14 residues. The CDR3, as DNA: TGTGCCAGCAGCTTGGACCCGGGGAAACAGCCCCAGCATTTT. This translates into CASSLDPGKQPQHF.

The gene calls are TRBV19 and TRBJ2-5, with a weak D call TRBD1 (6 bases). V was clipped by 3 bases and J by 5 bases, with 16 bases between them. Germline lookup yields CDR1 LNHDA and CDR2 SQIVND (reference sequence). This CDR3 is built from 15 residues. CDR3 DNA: TGTGCCAGTAGTATCGGTGGGGGCCAAGTGGAGACCCAGTACTTC. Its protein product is CASSIGGGQVETQYF.

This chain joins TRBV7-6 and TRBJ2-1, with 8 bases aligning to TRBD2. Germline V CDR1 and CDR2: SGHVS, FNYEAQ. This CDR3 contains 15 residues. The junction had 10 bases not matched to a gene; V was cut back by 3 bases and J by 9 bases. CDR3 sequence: CASSLLGRGGGEQFF. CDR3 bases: TGTGCCAGCAGCTTGCTAGGCCGGGGGGGTGGTGAGCAGTTCTTC.

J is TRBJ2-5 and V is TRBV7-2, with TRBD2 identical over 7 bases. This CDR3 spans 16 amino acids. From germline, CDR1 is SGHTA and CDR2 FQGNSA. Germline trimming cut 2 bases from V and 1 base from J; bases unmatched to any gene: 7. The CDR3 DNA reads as TGTGCCAGCAGCTTATCCCCCTGGGGGGGCCAAGAGACCCAGTACTTC. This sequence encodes CASSLSPWGGQETQYF.